This TCR beta chain was observed in a study of beta chain features in type 1 diabetes. Study-wide findings and caveats: Shorter TCRB CDR3s, moderately but significantly so, were found in Type 1 diabetes patients in all four CD4+ subsets.

Comment on this clone: Its target is unknown.

The whole isolated RNA underwent reverse transcription, so sequencing captured expressed TCRB transcripts. Clones were read by immunoSEQ multiplex PCR, and TCRdb kept only the in-frame ones, dropping some. The sample yields about 230,000 clones, 9.6% seen once. This TCR was recovered from a woman under 30 in good health. The specimen sequenced was naive CD4+ T cells from blood.

In nucleotides, the CDR3 is TGTGCCAGCAGTACGGACATAAACTATGGCTACACCTTC. Protein sequence: CASSTDINYGYTF. The chain couples TRBV6-6 to TRBJ1-2; a possible D gene is TRBD1 (5 bases). The CDR3 totals 13 residues. The germline CDR1 and CDR2 sequences are MNHNY and SVGAGI (reference sequence). V was trimmed by 5 bases and J by 2 bases, leaving 9 bases between them.